The present entry profiles one T cell receptor (beta chain) with its context. As yet, its antigen is unknown. This specimen comes from a study of cytomegalovirus exposure and HLA in healthy donors. The PCR used 60 Vbeta and 13 Jbeta primers. The table came from immunoSEQ multiplex PCR; TCRdb's copy has only in-frame clones and leaves some out. The table has 160,000 or so clones, around 78% seen once. Study conclusions and caveats: Links to common viral pathogens appeared, in a later analysis, for several of the most significant clusters.

Germline CDR1 is MNHEY and CDR2 is SVGAGI. V lost 11 bases to trimming and J lost 5 bases; unmatched junction nucleotides: 15. The CDR3 sequence is 15 residues long. The origin of this receptor is a woman aged 35 to 49 in good health and CMV-seronegative. The specimen was PBMCs. The gene calls are TRBV6-5 and TRBJ2-5; 9 bases match TRBD2. CDR3: CAAICEREEGETQYF. The CDR3 region has the DNA TGTGCCGCCATTTGTGAGCGGGAGGAAGGGGAGACCCAGTACTTC.